This T cell receptor beta chain derives from a study of monozygotic twins with inflammatory bowel disease. One entry per CDR3 protein, without DNA, is what TCRdb gives after re-calling the 5' RACE reads. This table holds about 43,000 distinct CDR3 sequences. This CDR3 has 18 amino acids. Germline CDR1 SGHAT, CDR2 FQNNGV. The origin of this receptor is a human donor with ulcerative colitis or Crohn's disease, or a healthy co-twin of an affected twin (not recorded which). Sequenced material: blood. The V call is TRBV11-2, the J call TRBJ2-6; the D call of TRBD2 rests on TCRdb alone, since no DNA is present to check it. The CDR3 loop reads CASSPWRGGLAGANVLTF.